Below, one TCR beta chain is given with its context. The antigen is unknown. This record comes from a study of cytomegalovirus exposure and HLA in healthy donors. The PCR had 60 Vbeta and 13 Jbeta primers. Clones were read by immunoSEQ multiplex PCR, and TCRdb kept only the in-frame ones, dropping some. The sample lists 250,000 to 350,000 clones; approximately 90% were seen once. Per germline, CDR1 SEHNR and CDR2 FQNEAQ (reference sequence). V trimming: 5 bases; J trimming: 1 base; junction bases outside the gene matches: 5. The CDR3 totals 15 residues. Study-level findings and limits: Under in vitro conditions, three CMV-associated chains were confirmed as specific for CMV antigens. The authors listed 150 to 200 TCR beta chains as cytomegalovirus-associated. The authors assumed roughly uniform sequencing depth across donors for presence/absence analyses.

Input material: PBMCs. The source is a man aged 40-50 years in good health and CMV-seropositive. The chain couples TRBV7-9 to TRBJ2-1, with TRBD1 identical over 7 bases. The CDR3 region has the DNA TGTGCCAGCAGCCACCCGGACAGGTCCTACAATGAGCAGTTCTTC. It is translated as CASSHPDRSYNEQFF.